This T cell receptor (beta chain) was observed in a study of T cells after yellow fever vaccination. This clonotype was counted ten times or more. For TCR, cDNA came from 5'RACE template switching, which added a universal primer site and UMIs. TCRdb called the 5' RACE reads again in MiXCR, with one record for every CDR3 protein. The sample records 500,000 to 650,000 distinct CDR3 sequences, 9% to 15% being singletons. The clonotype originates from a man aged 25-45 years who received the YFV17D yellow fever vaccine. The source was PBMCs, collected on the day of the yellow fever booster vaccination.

The CDR3 here is CASSLASGRTDTQYF. CDR3 DNA sequence: TGCGCCAGCAGCTTGGCCAGTGGAAGGACAGATACGCAGTATTTT. This chain joins TRBV5-1 and TRBJ2-3; D not certain. Germline values: CDR1 SGHRS, CDR2 YFSETQ. The CDR3 contains 15 residues. V was clipped by 0 bases and J by 3 bases, with 11 bases between them.